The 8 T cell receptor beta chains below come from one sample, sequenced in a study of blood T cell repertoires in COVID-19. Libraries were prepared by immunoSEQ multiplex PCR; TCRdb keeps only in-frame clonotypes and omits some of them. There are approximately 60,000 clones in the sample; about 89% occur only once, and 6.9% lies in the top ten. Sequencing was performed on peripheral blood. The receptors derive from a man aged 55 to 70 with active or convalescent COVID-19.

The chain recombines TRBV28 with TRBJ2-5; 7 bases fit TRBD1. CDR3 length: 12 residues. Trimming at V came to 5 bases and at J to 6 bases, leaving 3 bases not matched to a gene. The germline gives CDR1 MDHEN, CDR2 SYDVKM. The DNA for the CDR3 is TGTGCCAGCAGTATACAGGGGAAGACCCAGTACTTC. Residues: CASSIQGKTQYF.

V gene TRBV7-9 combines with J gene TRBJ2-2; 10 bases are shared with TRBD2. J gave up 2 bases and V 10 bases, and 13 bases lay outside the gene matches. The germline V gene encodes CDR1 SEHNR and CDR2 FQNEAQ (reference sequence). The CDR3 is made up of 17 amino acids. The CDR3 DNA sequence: TGTGCCAAACGATTAATAGCGGGAGGCCTCAACACCGGGGAGCTGTTTTTT. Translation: CAKRLIAGGLNTGELFF.

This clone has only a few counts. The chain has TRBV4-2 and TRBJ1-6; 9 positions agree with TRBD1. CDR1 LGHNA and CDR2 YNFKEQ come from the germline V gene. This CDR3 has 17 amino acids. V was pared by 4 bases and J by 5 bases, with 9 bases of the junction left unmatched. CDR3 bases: TGTGCCAGCAGCCTCTTAACAGGGGGCGGAAATAATTCACCCCTCCACTTT. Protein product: CASSLLTGGGNNSPLHF.

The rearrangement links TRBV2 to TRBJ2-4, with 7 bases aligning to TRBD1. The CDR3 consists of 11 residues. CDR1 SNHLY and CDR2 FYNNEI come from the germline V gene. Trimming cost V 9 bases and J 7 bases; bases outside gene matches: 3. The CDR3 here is CASGTDNIQYF. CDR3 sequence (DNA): TGTGCCAGTGGGACAGATAACATTCAGTACTTC.

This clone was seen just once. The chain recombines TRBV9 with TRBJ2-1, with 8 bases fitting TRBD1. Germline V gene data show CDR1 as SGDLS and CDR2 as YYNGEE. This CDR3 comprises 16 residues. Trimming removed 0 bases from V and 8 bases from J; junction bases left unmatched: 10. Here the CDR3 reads CASSVGTGNLYDEQFF. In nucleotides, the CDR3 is TGTGCCAGCAGCGTAGGGACAGGGAATTTATACGATGAGCAGTTCTTC.

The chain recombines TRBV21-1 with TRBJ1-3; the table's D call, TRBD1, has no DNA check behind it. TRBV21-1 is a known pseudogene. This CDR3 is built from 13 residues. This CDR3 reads CASRTGPGNTIYF. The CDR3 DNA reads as TGTGCCAGCCGGACAGGGCCTGGAAACACCATATATTTT.

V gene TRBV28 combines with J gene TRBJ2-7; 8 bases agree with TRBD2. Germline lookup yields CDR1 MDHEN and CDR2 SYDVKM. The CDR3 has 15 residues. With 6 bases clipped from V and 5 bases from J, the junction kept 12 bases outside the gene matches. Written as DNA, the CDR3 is TGTGCCAGCAGCTCCGTCTCGCGGGGGGCAAACGAGCAGTACTTC. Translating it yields CASSSVSRGANEQYF.

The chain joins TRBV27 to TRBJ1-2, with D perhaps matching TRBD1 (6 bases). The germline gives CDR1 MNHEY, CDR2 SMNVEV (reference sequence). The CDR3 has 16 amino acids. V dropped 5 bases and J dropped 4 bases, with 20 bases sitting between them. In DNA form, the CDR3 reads TGTGCCAGCAGTCTAGCCGGGACATCTTTCGGCTATGGCTACACCTTC. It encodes CASSLAGTSFGYGYTF.